Listed below are T cell receptor beta chains from one sample, sequenced in a study of shared clonotypes between healthy human individuals. Clones were sequenced by immunoSEQ multiplex PCR, and TCRdb holds only the in-frame ones, with some missing. This sample has about 2.2 million clones, with under 95% found just once. The sequenced sample consisted of naive CD8+ T cells from PBMCs. These receptors were obtained from a man younger than 35 in good health. Some clones in this sample may be carry-over from other donors' samples. Both conserved end residues are trimmed from each CDR3. Rows may omit the clone size; those that give it use once, few, many or a size class.

V gene	clone size	J gene	CDR3 protein
TRBV19	NA	TRBJ1-1	ASSPGGTEAF
TRBV27	NA	TRBJ2-7	ASSLFRLEEQY
TRBV19	NA	TRBJ1-1	ASDGTGMNTEAF
TRBV13	NA	TRBJ2-5	ASSLVPAETQY
TRBV9	NA	TRBJ2-7	ASSVNGGLYEQY
TRBV28	NA	TRBJ1-3	ASSQIGNTIY
TRBV13	few	TRBJ1-1	ASSLSRGEAF
TRBV28	NA	TRBJ2-7	ASTLSGTASYEQY
TRBV27	NA	TRBJ2-2	ASRTRYANTGELF
TRBV11-2	NA	TRBJ2-4	ASSPGGVLAKNIQY
TRBV5-6	NA	TRBJ2-7	ASSTLAGGPRSYEQY
TRBV2	NA	TRBJ1-5	ASSVWGTGNQPQH
TRBV27	NA	TRBJ2-3	ASTQSPRAADTQY
TRBV10-3	NA	TRBJ2-1	AISAGGSGNNEQF
TRBV5-1	few	TRBJ1-3	ASRQDRVSGNTIY
TRBV5-1	NA	TRBJ1-1	ASSLALSGNTEAF
TRBV5-1	NA	TRBJ2-7	ASSFGLRVGQGAPYEQY
TRBV9	NA	TRBJ2-3	ASSVSKPTDTQY
TRBV5-4	once	TRBJ2-7	ASRFYGTEDYEQY
TRBV28	NA	TRBJ2-1	ASSPSGIEQF
TRBV7-3	once	TRBJ2-3	ASSLTGGRDTQY
TRBV4-1	NA	TRBJ2-2	ASSQVALNWELF
TRBV15	NA	TRBJ1-3	ATSRDGRLSSGNTIY
TRBV27	NA	TRBJ2-7	ASSLKGSSYEQY
TRBV5-1	NA	TRBJ2-1	ASSHLDSAVRVGNEQF
TRBV5-5	NA	TRBJ2-7	ASSQTGGYTYEQY
TRBV7-2	NA	TRBJ2-7	ASSRLGTGVEQY
TRBV30	NA	TRBJ2-3	AWTGATLNTQY
TRBV2	NA	TRBJ1-2	ASSEGPGPDVDYGYT
TRBV7-6	NA	TRBJ2-7	ASSGRDEHGFEQY
TRBV29-1	NA	TRBJ2-6	SVEGASSGANVLT
TRBV6-1	once	TRBJ1-2	ASRPGKNVGYGYT
TRBV7-6	NA	TRBJ2-4	ASSLEASGTLAKNIQY
TRBV29-1	NA	TRBJ1-2	STIARGGNYGYT
TRBV29-1	NA	TRBJ2-3	SVEVLDTTYTDTQY
TRBV5-1	NA	TRBJ2-7	ASSPDSPYEQY
TRBV27	NA	TRBJ2-1	ASSLSAGESYNEQF
TRBV7-8	NA	TRBJ2-2	ASIRGTGELF
TRBV6-5	few	TRBJ1-5	ASRTTGGQPQH
TRBV28	NA	TRBJ1-5	ASSFPDRGHQPQH
TRBV7-2	NA	TRBJ2-7	ASSPGSRSYEQY
TRBV28	NA	TRBJ2-1	ASSQGTFQF
TRBV27	NA	TRBJ2-7	ASSAWTGADEQY
TRBV7-9	NA	TRBJ2-7	ASSPRTSSLYEQY
TRBV7-8	NA	TRBJ1-1	ASSLAYGGDTEAF
TRBV2	NA	NA	ASSEETGGIYEQY
TRBV27	NA	TRBJ2-7	ASSLTNSVYEQY
TRBV29-1	NA	TRBJ1-4	SVRGVEKLF
TRBV7-2	NA	TRBJ1-5	ASSSVRGNQPQH
TRBV6-1	NA	TRBJ2-6	ASSEGGVAGANVLT
TRBV9	NA	TRBJ1-5	ASSVTGSNQPQH